Presented here are 13 T cell receptor beta chains from one specimen sequenced in a study of blood T cell repertoires in COVID-19. The repertoire was sequenced with immunoSEQ multiplex PCR; TCRdb's copy has only in-frame clones and lacks some. This sample carries a few hundred thousand clones, roughly 84% of them seen once, and the ten largest clones take about 8%. The sample was peripheral blood. These TCRs come from a woman between 45 and 65 years old with acute or convalescent COVID-19.

CDR3 nucleotides: TGTGCCAGCAGCCCAACGGGACTAGCGGATGAGCAGTTCTTC. Amino acid sequence: CASSPTGLADEQFF. This chain uses TRBV7-3 with TRBJ2-1; 11 bases map to TRBD2. Germline loops: CDR1 SGHTA, CDR2 FQGTGA. The CDR3 has 14 amino acids. Unmatched junction bases numbered 5, after V lost 5 bases and J lost 8 bases. Together with reference TRBV7-3 and TRBJ2-1, the CDR3 gives the full variable domain: GAGVSQTPSNKVTEKGKYVELRCDPISGHTALYWYRQSLGQGPEFLIYFQGTGAADDSGLPNDRFFAVRPEGSVSTLKIQRTERGDSAVYLCASSPTGLADEQFFGPGTRLTVL.

The chain combines TRBV24-1 with TRBJ2-1; tentative D call: TRBD1 (5 bases). The CDR3 sequence is 15 residues long. Germline-derived CDR1 and CDR2 are KGHDR and SFDVKD. Between the trimmed V and J ends, which lost 0 bases and 7 bases, there was a span of 12 bases. The CDR3 coding sequence is TGTGCCACCAGTGATTTGAGTGGGGCCCGTAATGAGCAGTTCTTC. Amino acid sequence: CATSDLSGARNEQFF.

The chain is built from TRBV18 and TRBJ1-1; D is possibly TRBD1 (5 bases). Trimming took off 3 bases at V and 1 base at J, with 6 bases between the two ends. Germline CDR1 and CDR2: KGHSH and LQKENI. CDR3 length equals 13 residues. CDR3 coding DNA: TGTGCCAGCTCACCGACAGAGAACACTGAAGCTTTCTTT. It yields the protein CASSPTENTEAFF.

This clone has only a few counts. V and J are TRBV27 and TRBJ2-2; 9 nucleotides match TRBD1. Germline trimming cut 2 bases from V and 7 bases from J; bases unmatched to any gene: 11. The CDR3 is made up of 17 amino acids. Per germline, CDR1 MNHEY and CDR2 SMNVEV (reference sequence). In nucleotides, the CDR3 is TGTGCCAGCAGTTTAACTTCGGGACAGGGTGACTACGGGGAGCTGTTTTTT. Amino acid sequence: CASSLTSGQGDYGELFF.

The chain links TRBV9 to TRBJ1-6; 11 positions match TRBD1. The germline V gene has CDR1 SGDLS and CDR2 YYNGEE. Germline trimming cut 3 bases from V and 0 bases from J; bases unmatched to any gene: 5. The CDR3 loop spans 18 amino acids. CDR3 sequence (DNA): TGTGCCAGCAGCGCAGGGACAGGGGGAAGCTCCTATAATTCACCCCTCCACTTT. Translated: CASSAGTGGSSYNSPLHF.

Written as DNA, the CDR3 is TGTGCCAGCAGCTTCCCCGGGACAGCTGGAAACACCATATATTTT. It yields the protein CASSFPGTAGNTIYF. J is TRBJ1-3 and V is TRBV7-9, with TRBD1 identical over 7 bases. Germline CDR1 is SEHNR and CDR2 is FQNEAQ (reference sequence). J was trimmed by 2 bases and V by 3 bases; bases with no gene match: 4. The CDR3 contains 15 residues.

The chain employs TRBV7-2 and TRBJ1-3; 10 nucleotides match TRBD1. V gave up 6 bases and J gave up 4 bases; unmatched junction bases: 9. The length of the CDR3 is 16 residues. The germline gives CDR1 SGHTA, CDR2 FQGNSA. The CDR3 spells CASRKTGGATGNTIYF. Here the CDR3 DNA reads TGTGCCAGCAGGAAGACAGGGGGCGCAACCGGAAACACCATATATTTT. Full variable domain (remainder filled in from reference TRBV7-2 and TRBJ1-3): GAGVSQSPSNKVTEKGKDVELRCDPISGHTALYWYRQSLGQGLEFLIYFQGNSAPDKSGLPSDRFSAERTGGSVSTLTIQRTQQEDSAVYLCASRKTGGATGNTIYFGEGSWLTVV.

V gene TRBV28 combines with J gene TRBJ1-6, with a tentative D call TRBD1 (5 bases). CDR1 and CDR2 from the germline V gene are MDHEN and SYDVKM. V was clipped by 1 base and J by 15 bases, with 19 bases between them. The CDR3 totals 15 residues. CDR3 coding DNA: TGTGCCAGCAGTTTATCTGGGCAGGGTGCGGATGACCTCCACTTT. Translating gives CASSLSGQGADDLHF.

The sample holds one count of this clone. J is TRBJ2-1 and V is TRBV19; 10 bases fit TRBD2. V shed 5 bases, J shed 7 bases, and the junction held 8 bases outside the gene matches. The CDR3 extends over 15 amino acids. Germline CDR1 is LNHDA and CDR2 is SQIVND (reference sequence). Written as DNA, the CDR3 is TGTGCCAGTAGTGTTCTAGCGGGGGCGATAAATGAGCAGTTCTTC. It encodes CASSVLAGAINEQFF.

J is TRBJ1-2 and V is TRBV2; tentatively, D is TRBD1 (5 bases). The germline CDR1 and CDR2 sequences are SNHLY and FYNNEI. Trimming removed 3 bases at V and 7 bases at J, with 12 bases between. The CDR3 covers 13 residues. This CDR3 reads CASSDRGEGGYTF. The CDR3 DNA follows: TGTGCCAGCAGTGATAGAGGGGAGGGTGGCTACACCTTC.

This chain links TRBV13 with TRBJ2-2; 7 bases agree with TRBD2. The CDR3 contains 17 residues. Losses at the gene ends were 1 base for V and 0 bases for J; bases not matched to a gene: 5. Germline CDR1 reads PRHDT; CDR2 reads FYEKMQ (reference sequence). CDR3 region: CASSLASGTSNTGELFF. The CDR3 DNA reads TGTGCCAGCAGCTTAGCTAGCGGAACCTCGAACACCGGGGAGCTGTTTTTT.

This clone was found a few times. This chain connects TRBV30 to TRBJ1-5; the D gene is possibly TRBD1 (6 bases). The germline V gene encodes CDR1 GTSNPN and CDR2 SVGIG (reference sequence). The CDR3 length is 15 residues. Trimming removed 4 bases at V and 0 bases at J, with 13 bases between. CDR3 loop: CAWTSGTSSNQPQHF. The DNA for the CDR3 is TGTGCCTGGACCTCTGGGACATCTAGCAATCAGCCCCAGCATTTT.

This chain joins TRBV29-1 and TRBJ2-2; 7 bases align to TRBD1. The CDR3 has 14 amino acids. Trimming at V came to 6 bases and at J to 2 bases, leaving 6 bases not matched to a gene. Germline CDR1 SQVTM, CDR2 ANQGSEA. The CDR3 DNA follows: TGCAGCGTAGGTGACAGGGTCAACACCGGGGAGCTGTTTTTT. Encoded protein: CSVGDRVNTGELFF.